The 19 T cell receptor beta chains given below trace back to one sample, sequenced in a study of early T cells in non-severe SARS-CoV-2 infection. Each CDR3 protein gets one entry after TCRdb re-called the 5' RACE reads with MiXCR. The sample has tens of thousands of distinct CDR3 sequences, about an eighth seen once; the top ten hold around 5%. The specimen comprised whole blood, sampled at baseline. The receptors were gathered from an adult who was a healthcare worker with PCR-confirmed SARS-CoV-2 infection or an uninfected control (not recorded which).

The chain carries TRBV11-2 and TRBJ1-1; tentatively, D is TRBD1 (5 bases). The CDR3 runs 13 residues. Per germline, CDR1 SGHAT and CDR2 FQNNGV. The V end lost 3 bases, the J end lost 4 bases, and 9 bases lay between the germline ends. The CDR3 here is CASSLQGPTEAFF. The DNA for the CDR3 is TGTGCCAGCAGCTTGCAGGGTCCCACTGAAGCTTTCTTT.

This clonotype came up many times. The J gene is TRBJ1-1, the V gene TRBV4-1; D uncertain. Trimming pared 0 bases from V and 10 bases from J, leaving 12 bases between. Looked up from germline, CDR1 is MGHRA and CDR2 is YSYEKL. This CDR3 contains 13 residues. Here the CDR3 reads CASSQDPTRRAFF. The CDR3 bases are TGCGCCAGCAGCCAAGATCCCACGCGTAGAGCTTTCTTT.

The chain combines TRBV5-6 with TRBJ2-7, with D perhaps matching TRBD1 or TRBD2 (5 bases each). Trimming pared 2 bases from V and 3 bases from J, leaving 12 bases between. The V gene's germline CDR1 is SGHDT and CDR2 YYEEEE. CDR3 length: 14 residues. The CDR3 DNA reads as TGTGCCAGCAGCTTTGGGACGGGACGCTACGAGCAGTACTTC. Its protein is CASSFGTGRYEQYF.

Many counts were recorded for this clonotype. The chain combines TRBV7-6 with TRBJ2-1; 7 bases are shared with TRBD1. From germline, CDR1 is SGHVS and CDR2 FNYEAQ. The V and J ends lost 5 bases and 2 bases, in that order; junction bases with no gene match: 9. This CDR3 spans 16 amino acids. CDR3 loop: CASSQGRGRTYNEQFF. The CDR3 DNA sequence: TGTGCCAGCAGCCAGGGCAGGGGGAGAACCTACAATGAGCAGTTCTTC.

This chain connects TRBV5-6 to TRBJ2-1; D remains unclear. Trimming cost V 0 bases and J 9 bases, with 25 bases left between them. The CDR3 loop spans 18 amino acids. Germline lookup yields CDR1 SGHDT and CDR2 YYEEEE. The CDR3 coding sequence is TGTGCCAGCAGCTTGGATGGTCGGGCAGCAGGAGTGGGGATTGAGCAGTTCTTC. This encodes CASSLDGRAAGVGIEQFF.

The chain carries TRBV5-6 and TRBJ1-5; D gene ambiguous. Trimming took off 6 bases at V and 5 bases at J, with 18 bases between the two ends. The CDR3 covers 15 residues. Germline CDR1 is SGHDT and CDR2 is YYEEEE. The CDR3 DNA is TGTGCCAGCACCCTAGGTCACCTTCGGGATCAGCCCCAGCATTTT. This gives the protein CASTLGHLRDQPQHF.

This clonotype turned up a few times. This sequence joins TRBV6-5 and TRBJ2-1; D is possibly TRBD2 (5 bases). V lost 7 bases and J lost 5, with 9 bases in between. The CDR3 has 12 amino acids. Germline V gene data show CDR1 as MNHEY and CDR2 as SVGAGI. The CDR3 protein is CASTGNNNEQFF. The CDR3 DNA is TGTGCCAGCACCGGGAATAACAATGAGCAGTTCTTC.

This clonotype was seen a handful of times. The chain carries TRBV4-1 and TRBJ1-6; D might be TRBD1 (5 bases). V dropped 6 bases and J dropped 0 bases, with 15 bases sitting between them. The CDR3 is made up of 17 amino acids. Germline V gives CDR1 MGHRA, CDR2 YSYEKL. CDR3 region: CASRELGGISYNSPLHF. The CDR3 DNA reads TGCGCCAGCAGGGAGCTCGGGGGGATCTCCTATAATTCACCCCTCCACTTT.

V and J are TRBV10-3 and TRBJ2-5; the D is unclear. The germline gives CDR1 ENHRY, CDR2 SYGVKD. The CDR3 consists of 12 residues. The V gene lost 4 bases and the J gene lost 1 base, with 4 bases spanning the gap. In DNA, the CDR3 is TGTGCCATCAGTGGAACCCAAGAGACCCAGTACTTC. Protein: CAISGTQETQYF.

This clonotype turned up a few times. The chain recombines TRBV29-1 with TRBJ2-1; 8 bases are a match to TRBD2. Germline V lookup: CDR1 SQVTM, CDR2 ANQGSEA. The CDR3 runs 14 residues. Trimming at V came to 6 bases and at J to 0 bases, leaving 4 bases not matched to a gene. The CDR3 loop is CSVRSGSSYNEQFF. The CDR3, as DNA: TGCAGCGTCCGGAGCGGGAGCTCCTACAATGAGCAGTTCTTC.

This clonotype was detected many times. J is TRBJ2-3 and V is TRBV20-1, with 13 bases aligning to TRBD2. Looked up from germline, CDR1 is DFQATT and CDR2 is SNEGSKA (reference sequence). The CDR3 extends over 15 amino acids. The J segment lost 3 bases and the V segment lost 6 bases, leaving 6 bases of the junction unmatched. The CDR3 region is CSAYRTSGSTDTQYF. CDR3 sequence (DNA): TGCAGTGCCTACCGGACTAGCGGGAGTACAGATACGCAGTATTTT.

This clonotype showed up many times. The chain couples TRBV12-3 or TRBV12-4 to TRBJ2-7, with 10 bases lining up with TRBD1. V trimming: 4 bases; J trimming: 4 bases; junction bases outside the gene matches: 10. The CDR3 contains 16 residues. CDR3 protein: CASSSPGQGTLYEQYF. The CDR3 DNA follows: TGTGCCAGCAGTTCCCCGGGACAGGGGACTTTGTACGAGCAGTACTTC.

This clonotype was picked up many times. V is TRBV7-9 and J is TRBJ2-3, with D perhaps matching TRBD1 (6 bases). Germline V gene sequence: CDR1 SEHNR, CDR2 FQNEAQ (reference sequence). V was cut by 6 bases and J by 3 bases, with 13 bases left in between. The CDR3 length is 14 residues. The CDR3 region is CASRYRVVTDTQYF. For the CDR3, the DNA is TGTGCCAGCAGATACAGGGTGGTTACAGATACGCAGTATTTT. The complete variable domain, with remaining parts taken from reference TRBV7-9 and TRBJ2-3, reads DTGVSQNPRHKITKRGQNVTFRCDPISEHNRLYWYRQTLGQGPEFLTYFQNEAQLEKSRLLSDRFSAERPKGSFSTLEIQRTEQGDSAMYLCASRYRVVTDTQYFGPGTRLTVL.

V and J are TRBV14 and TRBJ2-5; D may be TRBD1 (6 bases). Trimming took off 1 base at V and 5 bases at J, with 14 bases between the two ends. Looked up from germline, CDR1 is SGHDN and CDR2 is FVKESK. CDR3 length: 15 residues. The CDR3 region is CASSQAYRAGETQYF. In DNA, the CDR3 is TGTGCCAGCAGCCAAGCCTACAGGGCTGGGGAGACCCAGTACTTC.

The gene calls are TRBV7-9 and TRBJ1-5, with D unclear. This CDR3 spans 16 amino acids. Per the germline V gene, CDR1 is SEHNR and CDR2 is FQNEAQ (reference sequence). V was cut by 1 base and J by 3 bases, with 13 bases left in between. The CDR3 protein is CASSLGAVSLNQPQHF. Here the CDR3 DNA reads TGTGCCAGCAGCTTAGGGGCAGTCTCCCTCAATCAGCCCCAGCATTTT.

The CDR3: CASSTPTGTSGVGSYNEQFF. The CDR3 DNA is TGTGCCAGCAGCACCCCAACCGGGACTAGCGGGGTGGGGTCCTACAATGAGCAGTTCTTC. The gene calls are TRBV7-9 and TRBJ2-1; TRBD2 aligns across 13 bases. This CDR3 region has 20 residues. The germline gives CDR1 SEHNR, CDR2 FQNEAQ (reference sequence). The ends lost 5 bases at V and 1 base at J; junction bases unmatched: 14. Supplemented by reference TRBV7-9 and TRBJ2-1, the full variable domain reads DTGVSQNPRHKITKRGQNVTFRCDPISEHNRLYWYRQTLGQGPEFLTYFQNEAQLEKSRLLSDRFSAERPKGSFSTLEIQRTEQGDSAMYLCASSTPTGTSGVGSYNEQFFGPGTRLTVL.

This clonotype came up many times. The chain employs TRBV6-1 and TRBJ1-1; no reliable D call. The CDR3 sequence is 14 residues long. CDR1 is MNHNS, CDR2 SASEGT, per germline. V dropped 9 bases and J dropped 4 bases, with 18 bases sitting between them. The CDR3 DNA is TGTGCCAGTCAACTCCAAGTTTTTGCCACTGAAGCTTTCTTT. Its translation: CASQLQVFATEAFF.

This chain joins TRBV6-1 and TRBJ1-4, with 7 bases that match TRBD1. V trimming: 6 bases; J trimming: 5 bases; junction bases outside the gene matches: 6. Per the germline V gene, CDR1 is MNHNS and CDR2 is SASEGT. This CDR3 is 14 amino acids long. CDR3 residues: CASRLGQLNEKLFF. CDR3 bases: TGTGCCAGCAGACTGGGACAGCTGAATGAAAAACTGTTTTTT.

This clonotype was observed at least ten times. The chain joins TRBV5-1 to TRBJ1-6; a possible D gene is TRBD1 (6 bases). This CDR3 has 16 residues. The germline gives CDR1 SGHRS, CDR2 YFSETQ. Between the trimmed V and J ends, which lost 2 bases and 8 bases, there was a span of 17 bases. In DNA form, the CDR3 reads TGCGCCAGCAGCTTACAGGGATGGGTTGAGGATTCACCCCTCCACTTT. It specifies CASSLQGWVEDSPLHF.